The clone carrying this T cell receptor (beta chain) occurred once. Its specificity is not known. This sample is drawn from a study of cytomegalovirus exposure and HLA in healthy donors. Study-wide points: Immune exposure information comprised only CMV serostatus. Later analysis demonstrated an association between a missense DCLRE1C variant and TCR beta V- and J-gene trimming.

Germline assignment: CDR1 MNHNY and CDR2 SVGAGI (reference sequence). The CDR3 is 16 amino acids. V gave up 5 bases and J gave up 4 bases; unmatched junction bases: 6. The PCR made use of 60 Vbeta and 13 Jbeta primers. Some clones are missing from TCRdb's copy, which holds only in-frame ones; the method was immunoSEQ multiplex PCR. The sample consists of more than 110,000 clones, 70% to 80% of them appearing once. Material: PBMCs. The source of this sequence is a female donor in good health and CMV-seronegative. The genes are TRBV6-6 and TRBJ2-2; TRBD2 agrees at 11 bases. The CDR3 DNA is TGTGCCAGCAGTCGACTAGCGGGAAGGGTCACCGGGGAGCTGTTTTTT. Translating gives CASSRLAGRVTGELFF.